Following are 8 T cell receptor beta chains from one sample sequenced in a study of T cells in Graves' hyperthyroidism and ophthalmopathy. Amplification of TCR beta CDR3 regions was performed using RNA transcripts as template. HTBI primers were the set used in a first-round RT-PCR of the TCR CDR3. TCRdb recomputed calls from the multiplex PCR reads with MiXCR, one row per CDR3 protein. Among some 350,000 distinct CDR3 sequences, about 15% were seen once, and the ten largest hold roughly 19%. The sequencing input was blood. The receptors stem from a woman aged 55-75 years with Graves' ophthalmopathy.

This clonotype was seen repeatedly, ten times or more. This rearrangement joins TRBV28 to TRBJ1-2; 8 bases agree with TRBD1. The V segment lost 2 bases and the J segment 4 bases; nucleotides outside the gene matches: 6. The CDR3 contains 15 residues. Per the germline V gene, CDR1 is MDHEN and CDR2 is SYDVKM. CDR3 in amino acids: CASSLVDRVFYGYTF. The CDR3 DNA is TGTGCCAGCAGTTTAGTGGACAGGGTCTTCTATGGCTACACCTTC.

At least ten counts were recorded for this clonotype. In DNA form, the CDR3 reads TGCAGTGCTACCCGGGACAGGCAGTTCTTC. This sequence encodes CSATRDRQFF. The chain links TRBV20-1 to TRBJ2-1; 7 bases match TRBD1. J was trimmed by 12 bases and V by 4 bases; bases with no gene match: 3. CDR1 is DFQATT and CDR2 is SNEGSKA in the germline V gene (reference sequence). This CDR3 comprises 10 residues.

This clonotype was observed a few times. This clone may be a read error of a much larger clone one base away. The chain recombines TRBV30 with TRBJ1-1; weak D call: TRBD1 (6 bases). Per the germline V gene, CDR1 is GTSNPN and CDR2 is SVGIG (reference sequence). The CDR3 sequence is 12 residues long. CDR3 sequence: CAWAADSTEALF. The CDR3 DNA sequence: TGTGCCTGGGCCGCGGACAGCACTGAAGCTCTCTTT.

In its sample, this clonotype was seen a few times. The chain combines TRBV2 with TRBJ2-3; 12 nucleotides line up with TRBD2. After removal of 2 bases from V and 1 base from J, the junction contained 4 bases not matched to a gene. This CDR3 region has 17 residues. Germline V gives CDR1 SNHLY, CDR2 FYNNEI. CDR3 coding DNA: TGTGCCAGCAGTGAACTAGCGGGAGGGCCTGGCACAGATACGCAGTATTTT. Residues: CASSELAGGPGTDTQYF.

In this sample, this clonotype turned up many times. CDR3 residues: CASSVLGYNEQFF. CDR3 in DNA: TGTGCCAGCAGTGTGTTGGGCTACAATGAGCAGTTCTTC. The chain couples TRBV2 to TRBJ2-1, with D unclear. This CDR3 comprises 13 residues. V lost 4 bases and J 3 bases, leaving 7 bases between the germline ends. Germline V gives CDR1 SNHLY, CDR2 FYNNEI.

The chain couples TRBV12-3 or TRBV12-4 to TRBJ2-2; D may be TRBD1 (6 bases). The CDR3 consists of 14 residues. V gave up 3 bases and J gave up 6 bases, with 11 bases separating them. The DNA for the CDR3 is TGTGCCAGCAGTTTGGCAGGGGTCGCCGGGGAGCTGTTTTTT. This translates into CASSLAGVAGELFF.

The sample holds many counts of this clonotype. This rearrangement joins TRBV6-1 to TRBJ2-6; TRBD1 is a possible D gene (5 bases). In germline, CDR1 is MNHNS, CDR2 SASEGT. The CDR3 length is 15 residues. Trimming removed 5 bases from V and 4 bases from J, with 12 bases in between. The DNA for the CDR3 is TGTGCCAGCAGTAGTACAGGTAGCGGGGCCAACGTCCTGACTTTC. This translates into CASSSTGSGANVLTF.

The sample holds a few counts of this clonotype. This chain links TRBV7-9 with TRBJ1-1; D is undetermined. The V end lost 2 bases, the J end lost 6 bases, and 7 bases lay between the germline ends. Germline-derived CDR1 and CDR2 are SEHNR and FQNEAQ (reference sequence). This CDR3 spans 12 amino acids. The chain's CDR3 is CASSLSAPEAFF. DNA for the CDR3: TGTGCCAGCAGCTTATCGGCCCCTGAAGCTTTCTTT.